This is a list of T cell receptor beta chains from one sample in a study of read filtering for tumor transcriptome and immune sequencing. In TCRdb, the reads were re-called with MiXCR into one record per CDR3 protein. The data contain 62,000 or so distinct CDR3 sequences, approximately 13% of them singletons. Sequencing used a population of CD138-negative cells sorted from bone marrow. These receptor sequences come from a donor at least 40 years old with multiple myeloma. Each CDR3 is given with its conserved first and last residue. The D gene is left open where the match is weak. Some rows have no size entry. The others give once, few or many, or a class for an expanded clone.

v_gene,d_gene,j_gene,abundance,CDR3aa,CDR3nt
TRBV5-1,-,TRBJ2-5,few,CASSLNQETQYF,TGCGCCAGCAGCTTGAACCAAGAGACCCAGTACTTC
TRBV7-3,TRBD2,TRBJ2-3,few,CASSLFASGTGLDTQYF,TGTGCCAGCAGCTTATTTGCTAGCGGGACGGGACTGGATACGCAGTATTTT
TRBV6-2/TRBV6-3,TRBD2,TRBJ2-2,many,CASSTSGRHTGELFF,TGTGCCAGCAGTACTAGCGGGAGGCACACCGGGGAGCTGTTTTTT
TRBV30,-,TRBJ2-7,many,CAWSIGAYEQYF,TGTGCCTGGAGTATTGGCGCCTACGAGCAGTACTTC
TRBV3-1,-,TRBJ2-2,many,CASKPPNTGELFF,TGTGCCAGCAAGCCGCCGAACACCGGGGAGCTGTTTTTT
TRBV7-8,-,TRBJ2-7,-,CASSPRDWSGSAAYEQYF,TGTGCCAGCAGCCCCCGGGACTGGAGTGGAAGTGCGGCCTACGAGCAGTACTTC
TRBV20-1,-,TRBJ2-3,few,CSASGIIGRTDTQYF,TGCAGTGCTAGTGGGATAATTGGACGCACAGATACGCAGTATTTT
TRBV20-1,-,TRBJ1-1,many,CSAGGGGRLAEAFF,TGCAGTGCGGGGGGTGGGGGTAGGTTAGCTGAAGCTTTCTTT
TRBV7-2,TRBD1,TRBJ2-2,-,CASNPTGRTGELFF,TGTGCCAGCAACCCGACAGGGCGTACCGGGGAGCTGTTTTTT
TRBV14,-,TRBJ2-7,-,CASSQVVFSEQYF,TGTGCCAGCAGCCAAGTAGTTTTCTCCGAGCAGTACTTC
TRBV25-1,TRBD2,TRBJ2-1,many,CASLAGGSYNEQFF,TGTGCCAGCTTAGCGGGAGGTAGCTACAATGAGCAGTTCTTC
TRBV29-1,TRBD2,TRBJ2-4,-,CSVPSPGLAGVRAKNIQYF,TGCAGCGTTCCCAGTCCGGGACTAGCGGGAGTGAGAGCCAAAAACATTCAGTACTTC
TRBV20-1,TRBD2,TRBJ2-1,many,CSAERRTSGAHSSYNEQFF,TGCAGTGCCGAGCGCCGGACTAGCGGGGCTCATAGCTCCTACAATGAGCAGTTCTTC
TRBV20-1,-,TRBJ2-3,many,CSAKALDSIHHTDTQYF,TGCAGTGCTAAAGCCTTAGACAGTATCCATCACACAGATACGCAGTATTTT
TRBV7-6,TRBD1,TRBJ2-6,-,CAGPGAGQGTATGANVLTF,TGTGCCGGCCCGGGGGCGGGACAGGGGACGGCGACTGGGGCCAACGTCCTGACTTTC
TRBV7-9,-,TRBJ2-1,many,CASVVSYNEQFF,TGTGCCAGCGTAGTTTCCTACAATGAGCAGTTCTTC
TRBV29-1,TRBD1,TRBJ2-5,many,CSVVDRGRVETQYF,TGCAGCGTTGTGGACAGGGGGCGTGTAGAGACCCAGTACTTC
TRBV6-5,-,TRBJ2-1,many,CASSPPLTQGSYNEQFF,TGTGCCAGCAGTCCCCCCTTGACACAGGGCTCCTACAATGAGCAGTTCTTC
TRBV5-1,-,TRBJ2-5,-,CASTPRGSQETQYF,TGCGCCAGCACCCCTCGTGGATCTCAAGAGACCCAGTACTTC
TRBV19,TRBD2,TRBJ2-3,-,CASSIALAGGPPTDTQYF,TGTGCCAGTAGTATAGCACTAGCGGGAGGGCCCCCCACAGATACGCAGTATTTT
TRBV14,TRBD1,TRBJ2-1,many,CASSQLGQGPWRGQFF,TGTGCCAGCAGCCAACTCGGACAGGGTCCATGGCGAGGGCAGTTCTTC
TRBV7-9,TRBD1,TRBJ2-7,many,CASSSYMMTGPYEQYF,TGTGCCAGCAGCTCTTATATGATGACAGGGCCCTACGAGCAGTACTTC
TRBV5-1,TRBD2,TRBJ2-7,few,CASSSGTSGDVQYF,TGCGCCAGCAGCTCCGGGACTAGCGGGGACGTACAGTACTTC
TRBV21-1,-,TRBJ2-7,once,CASSPVPVWRYEQYF,TGTGCCAGCAGTCCCGTCCCGGTTTGGAGGTACGAGCAGTACTTC
TRBV20-1,TRBD2,TRBJ2-4,many,CSARGEGWVALAKNIQYF,TGCAGTGCTAGAGGGGAGGGTTGGGTAGCTCTGGCCAAAAACATTCAGTACTTC
TRBV14,-,TRBJ2-1,many,CASSHGYNEQFF,TGTGCCAGCAGCCACGGGTACAATGAGCAGTTCTTC
TRBV9,-,TRBJ1-1,-,CACSVGGGQGNTEAFF,TGTGCCTGCAGCGTAGGAGGTGGCCAGGGGAACACTGAAGCTTTCTTT
TRBV4-3,TRBD1,TRBJ1-1,many,CASSQLDRGNTEAFF,TGCGCCAGCAGCCAGCTGGACAGGGGGAACACTGAAGCTTTCTTT